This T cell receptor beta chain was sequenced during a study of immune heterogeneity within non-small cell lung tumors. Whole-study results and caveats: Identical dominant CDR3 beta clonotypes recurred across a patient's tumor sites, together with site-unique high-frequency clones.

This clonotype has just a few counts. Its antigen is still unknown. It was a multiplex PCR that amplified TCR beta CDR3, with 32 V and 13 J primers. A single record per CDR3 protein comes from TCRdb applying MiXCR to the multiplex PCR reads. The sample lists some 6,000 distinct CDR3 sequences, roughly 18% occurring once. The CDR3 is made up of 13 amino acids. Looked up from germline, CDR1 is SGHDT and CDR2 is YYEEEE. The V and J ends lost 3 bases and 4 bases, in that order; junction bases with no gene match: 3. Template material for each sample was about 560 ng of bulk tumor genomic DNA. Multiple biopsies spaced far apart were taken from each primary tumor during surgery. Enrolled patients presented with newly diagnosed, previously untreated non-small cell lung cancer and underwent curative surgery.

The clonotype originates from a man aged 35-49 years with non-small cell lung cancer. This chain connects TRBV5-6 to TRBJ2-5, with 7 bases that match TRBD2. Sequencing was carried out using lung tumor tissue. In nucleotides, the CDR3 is TGTGCCAGCAGCTCCAGGGAGGGAGAGACCCAGTACTTC. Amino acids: CASSSREGETQYF.